This TCR beta chain came from a study of TIL therapy for anti-PD-1-resistant metastatic lung cancer. For the study at large: Tumors carried a median 1.5 non-synonymous mutations per megabase. Study outcomes and limitations: Patients were highly selected, enriched for treatment-naive, never-smoker and oncogene-addicted cases. The baseline peripheral repertoire was partially replaced by infused TIL clonotypes that later decayed.

The libraries were made with immunoSEQ v3. Libraries were sequenced to 2 million to 2.5 million read pairs (survey) or about 5-6 million (deep). Produced via immunoSEQ multiplex PCR; TCRdb's table is partial and in-frame only. The sample holds 20,000 or so clones; 60% to 80% are singletons and the top ten take around 1.8%. Time point reported: pre-treatment sample, taken before nivolumab and TIL therapy. In this sample, this clone turned up a few times. As yet, its antigen is unknown. The length of the CDR3 is 14 residues. V was cut by 1 base and J by 0 bases, with 4 bases left in between. Germline V gene data show CDR1 as SGHTA and CDR2 as FQGNSA.

The chain is built from TRBV7-2 and TRBJ1-3; D gene ambiguous. The receptor comes from a person aged 25 to 80 with non-small cell lung cancer. The sample in question was blood, obtained at baseline. Here the CDR3 reads CASSLDVSGNTIYF. CDR3 DNA: TGTGCCAGCAGCTTAGACGTCTCTGGAAACACCATATATTTT.